This TCR beta chain stems from a study of cytomegalovirus exposure and HLA in healthy donors. The germline V gene encodes CDR1 SGDLS and CDR2 YYNGEE. The CDR3 loop spans 15 amino acids. After removal of 2 bases from V and 4 bases from J, the junction contained 2 bases not matched to a gene. Using immunoSEQ multiplex PCR, the repertoire was profiled, and TCRdb retains in-frame clones only, with some absent. Here the sample spans a few hundred thousand clones, 88% being singletons. Study conclusions and caveats: For cytomegalovirus status, the classifier reportedly gave diagnoses with high specificity and sensitivity. There were 150 to 200 TCR beta chains listed as cytomegalovirus-associated.

Remarks on this clone: What it binds is unknown.

The sequence came from a man between 25 and 39 years old in good health and CMV-seronegative. Material for sequencing was PBMCs. The chain couples TRBV9 to TRBJ2-1, with TRBD2 identical over 11 bases. Here the CDR3 DNA reads TGTGCCAGCAGCGTTGGGACTAGCGGTTACAATGAGCAGTTCTTC. Amino acid sequence: CASSVGTSGYNEQFF. Based on the CDR3 plus reference TRBV9 and TRBJ2-1, the full variable domain is DSGVTQTPKHLITATGQRVTLRCSPRSGDLSVYWYQQSLDQGLQFLIQYYNGEERAKGNILERFSAQQFPDLHSELNLSSLELGDSALYFCASSVGTSGYNEQFFGPGTRLTVL.